This T cell receptor (beta chain) is drawn from a study of blood T cell repertoires in COVID-19. Sequenced by immunoSEQ multiplex PCR; TCRdb stores in-frame clones only, minus some. The data show 200,000 to 300,000 clones, about 87% seen once. In germline, CDR1 is MNHEY, CDR2 SVGAGI. The J segment lost 6 bases and the V segment lost 6 bases, leaving 1 base of the junction unmatched. The CDR3 contains 12 residues. Individuals drawn from 20 to 25 US areas were roughly 18 to 89 years old. J is TRBJ1-5 and V is TRBV6-5, with TRBD1 matching 8 bases. The receptor's source is a middle-aged woman with acute COVID-19. The sequenced sample was PBMCs or T cells enriched from blood (not recorded which). CDR3 protein: CASRQGGQPQHF. CDR3 nucleotides: TGTGCCAGCAGACAGGGGGGTCAGCCCCAGCATTTT.